Each of the 28 T cell receptor beta chains below was sequenced from the same sample in a study of blood T cell repertoires in COVID-19. Clones were sequenced by immunoSEQ multiplex PCR, and TCRdb holds only the in-frame ones, with some missing. The sample contains 150,000 to 200,000 clones, about 90% of which appear only once. The sample consisted of peripheral blood. The receptor set was obtained from a woman aged 60-75 years with COVID-19, enrolled during active disease.

This chain connects TRBV24-1 to TRBJ2-2; no definite D call. This CDR3 spans 13 amino acids. Looked up from germline, CDR1 is KGHDR and CDR2 is SFDVKD. Trimming took 6 bases from V and 8 from J, leaving 12 bases between them. This CDR3 reads CATSLTGMGELFF. In DNA form, the CDR3 reads TGTGCCACCAGTCTAACGGGTATGGGGGAGCTGTTTTTT.

The V gene is TRBV20-1, the J gene TRBJ2-4; the D gene is possibly TRBD2 (6 bases). There are 14 residues in the CDR3. Looked up from germline, CDR1 is DFQATT and CDR2 is SNEGSKA (reference sequence). V lost 3 bases and J 3 bases, leaving 12 bases between the germline ends. The CDR3 reads CSASTRAGKNIQYF. The CDR3 bases are TGCAGTGCTAGTACGCGAGCGGGCAAAAACATTCAGTACTTC.

This clone was observed once. V is TRBV18 and J is TRBJ2-7; 7 nucleotides line up with TRBD1. The CDR3 spans 14 residues. J gave up 3 bases and V 4 bases, and 6 bases lay outside the gene matches. Germline V CDR1 and CDR2: KGHSH, LQKENI. CDR3 region: CASSHRDSYYEQYF. The CDR3 region has the DNA TGTGCCAGCTCACACCGGGACAGCTACTACGAGCAGTACTTC.

This rearrangement joins TRBV19 to TRBJ2-5, with 10 nucleotides matching TRBD2. CDR1 is LNHDA and CDR2 is SQIVND in the germline V gene (reference sequence). V shed 3 bases and J 0 bases; nucleotides not matched to a gene: 4. The CDR3 has 16 amino acids. This CDR3 reads CASSIQLAGYQETQYF. In DNA, the CDR3 is TGTGCCAGTAGTATCCAACTAGCGGGGTACCAAGAGACCCAGTACTTC.

The chain couples TRBV2 to TRBJ2-1; TRBD2 agrees at 7 bases. This CDR3 contains 15 residues. Germline trimming cut 7 bases from V and 0 bases from J; bases unmatched to any gene: 6. Germline V gene data show CDR1 as SNHLY and CDR2 as FYNNEI. The CDR3 DNA is TGTGCCAGCACCGAAGCGGGGAGCTCCTACAATGAGCAGTTCTTC. This gives the protein CASTEAGSSYNEQFF.

This clone was seen more than once but under ten times. The V gene is TRBV4-3, the J gene TRBJ1-3; D possibly corresponds to TRBD1 (5 bases). Germline CDR1 and CDR2: LGHNA and YSLEER. V lost 1 base, J lost 1 base, and 8 bases lay in between. The CDR3 is made up of 15 amino acids. In nucleotides, the CDR3 is TGCGCCAGCAGCCAAGTACGGGGGTCTGGAAACACCATATATTTT. It translates to CASSQVRGSGNTIYF.

The table lists this clone with a few counts. As DNA, the CDR3 is TGCGCCAGCAGTGGGATACTGGACAGCCTATCGTACGAGCAGTACTTC. Translating it yields CASSGILDSLSYEQYF. V gene TRBV10-2 combines with J gene TRBJ2-7; tentative D call: TRBD1 (6 bases). This CDR3 comprises 16 residues. Germline assignment: CDR1 WSHSY and CDR2 SAAADI. With 4 bases removed from V and 4 bases from J, the gap between germline ends came to 20 bases.

The chain employs TRBV6-2 or TRBV6-3 and TRBJ1-2; no reliable D call. The length of the CDR3 is 15 residues. V was shortened by 2 bases and J by 0 bases, with 10 bases between the two germline ends. Per the germline V gene, CDR1 is MNHEY and CDR2 is SVGEGT. The CDR3 sequence: CASSYVGVSNYGYTF. CDR3 DNA sequence: TGTGCCAGCAGTTACGTCGGGGTCTCTAACTATGGCTACACCTTC.

V is TRBV6-5 and J is TRBJ2-1, with TRBD1 identical over 7 bases. V shed 6 bases, J shed 8 bases, and the junction held 10 bases outside the gene matches. This CDR3 comprises 14 residues. Germline V gives CDR1 MNHEY, CDR2 SVGAGI. CDR3 amino acids: CASRVTGRNYEQFF. CDR3 coding DNA: TGTGCCAGCAGGGTGACAGGGAGAAACTATGAGCAGTTCTTC.

The V call is TRBV2, the J call TRBJ1-5, with a weak D call TRBD1 (6 bases). The CDR3 has 15 residues. V lost 7 bases and J 2 bases, leaving 15 bases between the germline ends. Germline V gene data show CDR1 as SNHLY and CDR2 as FYNNEI. For the CDR3, the DNA is TGTGCCAGCAACAGGGCTCTGGAGGGCAATCAGCCCCAGCATTTT. Protein product: CASNRALEGNQPQHF.

The chain has TRBV10-3 and TRBJ2-2; D is perhaps TRBD1 (6 bases). Germline CDR1 is ENHRY and CDR2 is SYGVKD. Trimming took 6 bases from V and 2 from J, leaving 13 bases between them. CDR3 length: 15 residues. CDR3 sequence (DNA): TGTGCCATCAGGGGAGCAGGGGTTAACACCGGGGAGCTGTTTTTT. Its protein is CAIRGAGVNTGELFF.

This clone was recorded a few times. The J gene is TRBJ2-7, the V gene TRBV7-8; a weak D match, TRBD1 (5 bases). The V gene's germline CDR1 is SGHVS and CDR2 FQNEAQ. V dropped 2 bases and J dropped 4 bases, with 12 bases sitting between them. This CDR3 is 14 amino acids long. The CDR3 is CASSLQGEVYEQYF. The CDR3 DNA reads as TGTGCCAGCAGCTTACAGGGTGAAGTTTACGAGCAGTACTTC.

The V call is TRBV28, the J call TRBJ1-2, with D perhaps TRBD1 (6 bases). Germline lookup yields CDR1 MDHEN and CDR2 SYDVKM. Deletions cut 2 bases from V and 5 bases from J, with 15 bases between. The CDR3 consists of 15 residues. CDR3 nucleotide sequence: TGTGCCAGCAGTTTAGGGACACTCTATGCTTATGGCTACACCTTC. It encodes CASSLGTLYAYGYTF.

Remarks on this clone: Sequence at one end of the junction differs from germline and may be a read error. The V gene is TRBV5-1, the J gene TRBJ2-5, with TRBD1 matching over 8 bases. Germline CDR1 SGHRS, CDR2 YFSETQ. The CDR3 totals 14 residues. The CDR3 DNA reads as TGCGCCAGCAGCTATACCGGACAGGGTTGGTGGGGGGACTTC. Translating it yields CASSYTGQGWWGDF.

This chain links TRBV5-1 with TRBJ2-7; perhaps TRBD1 as D (5 bases). With 0 bases removed from V and 3 bases from J, the gap between germline ends came to 16 bases. This CDR3 is 16 amino acids long. The V gene's germline CDR1 is SGHRS and CDR2 YFSETQ. CDR3 in amino acids: CASSLGMGLENYEQYF. As DNA, the CDR3 is TGCGCCAGCAGCTTGGGTATGGGGCTAGAAAACTACGAGCAGTACTTC.

The CDR3 DNA is TGCGCCAGCAGCCCGTGGGTTGGGGGGTACGAGCAGTACTTC. Residues: CASSPWVGGYEQYF. The chain links TRBV4-1 to TRBJ2-7; D is possibly TRBD2 (6 bases). V dropped 4 bases and J dropped 4 bases, with 14 bases sitting between them. The CDR3 consists of 14 residues. CDR1 and CDR2 from the germline V gene are MGHRA and YSYEKL.

The chain has TRBV7-9 and TRBJ1-2; 8 bases line up with TRBD1. J was trimmed by 5 bases and V by 4 bases; bases with no gene match: 3. The CDR3 is made up of 13 amino acids. The germline V gene encodes CDR1 SEHNR and CDR2 FQNEAQ (reference sequence). DNA of the CDR3: TGTGCCAGCAGCTCGGACAGGGCTTATGGCTACACCTTC. Residues: CASSSDRAYGYTF.

The rearrangement joins TRBV9 to TRBJ2-5; weak D call: TRBD2 (6 bases). The CDR3 has 15 residues. The V end lost 0 bases, the J end lost 5 bases, and 14 bases lay between the germline ends. Germline CDR1 SGDLS, CDR2 YYNGEE. Here the CDR3 reads CASSVGGSGQETQYF. In DNA, the CDR3 is TGTGCCAGCAGCGTAGGTGGTAGCGGTCAGGAGACCCAGTACTTC. Supplemented by reference TRBV9 and TRBJ2-5, the full variable domain reads DSGVTQTPKHLITATGQRVTLRCSPRSGDLSVYWYQQSLDQGLQFLIQYYNGEERAKGNILERFSAQQFPDLHSELNLSSLELGDSALYFCASSVGGSGQETQYFGPGTRLLVL.

The J gene is TRBJ1-5, the V gene TRBV7-2, with D unclear. There are 13 residues in the CDR3. Per the germline V gene, CDR1 is SGHTA and CDR2 is FQGNSA. Between the trimmed V and J ends, which lost 2 bases and 6 bases, there was a span of 8 bases. As DNA, the CDR3 is TGTGCCAGCAGCTTAATACTTGGTCAGCCCCAGCATTTT. Translated, it gives CASSLILGQPQHF. Together with reference TRBV7-2 and TRBJ1-5, the CDR3 gives the full variable domain: GAGVSQSPSNKVTEKGKDVELRCDPISGHTALYWYRQSLGQGLEFLIYFQGNSAPDKSGLPSDRFSAERTGGSVSTLTIQRTQQEDSAVYLCASSLILGQPQHFGDGTRLSIL.

This rearrangement joins TRBV6-6 to TRBJ1-1, with a weak D call TRBD1 (6 bases). Trimming removed 2 bases from V and 4 bases from J, with 14 bases in between. CDR1 is MNHNY and CDR2 is SVGAGI in the germline V gene (reference sequence). This CDR3 spans 15 amino acids. CDR3: CASSYGSRGSTEAFF. The CDR3 DNA follows: TGTGCCAGCAGTTACGGCTCAAGGGGGTCCACTGAAGCTTTCTTT.

V is TRBV28 and J is TRBJ2-2; no firm D call. The CDR3 has 15 residues. Trimming removed 6 bases at V and 6 bases at J, with 17 bases between. CDR1 is MDHEN, CDR2 SYDVKM, per germline. CDR3 in amino acids: CASRPTPLVAGELFF. In DNA form, the CDR3 reads TGTGCCAGCAGACCCACCCCCCTGGTAGCCGGGGAGCTGTTTTTT.

J is TRBJ2-3 and V is TRBV20-1; TRBD2 matches at 13 bases. In germline, CDR1 is DFQATT, CDR2 SNEGSKA (reference sequence). There are 13 residues in the CDR3. Losses at the gene ends were 3 bases for V and 10 bases for J; bases not matched to a gene: 4. The chain's CDR3 is CSASRTSGSSQYF. CDR3 DNA sequence: TGCAGTGCTAGTCGGACTAGCGGGAGTTCGCAGTATTTT.

The gene calls are TRBV6-5 and TRBJ1-4; 7 nucleotides agree with TRBD1. Germline-derived CDR1 and CDR2 are MNHEY and SVGAGI. V was pared by 9 bases and J by 1 base, with 8 bases of the junction left unmatched. This CDR3 comprises 15 residues. The CDR3 sequence: CASKRDRVTNEKLFF. As DNA, the CDR3 is TGTGCCAGTAAACGCGACAGGGTAACTAATGAAAAACTGTTTTTT.

This clone was counted between two and nine times. The rearrangement links TRBV7-2 to TRBJ2-3; 12 nucleotides line up with TRBD2. V trimming: 5 bases; J trimming: 4 bases; junction bases outside the gene matches: 7. CDR3 length equals 16 residues. The germline V gene encodes CDR1 SGHTA and CDR2 FQGNSA. The CDR3 nucleotides read TGTGCCAGCAGCCCAAGACTAGCGGGAGCATCAGATACGCAGTATTTT. Translated, it gives CASSPRLAGASDTQYF. The full variable domain, rest sourced from reference TRBV7-2 and TRBJ2-3, is GAGVSQSPSNKVTEKGKDVELRCDPISGHTALYWYRQSLGQGLEFLIYFQGNSAPDKSGLPSDRFSAERTGGSVSTLTIQRTQQEDSAVYLCASSPRLAGASDTQYFGPGTRLTVL.

V usage is TRBV24-1 and J usage is TRBJ2-1; possibly TRBD1 for D (6 bases). V lost 7 bases and J lost 0, with 6 bases in between. This CDR3 contains 13 residues. The V gene's germline CDR1 is KGHDR and CDR2 SFDVKD. The CDR3 spells CATRQGSYNEQFF. For the CDR3, the DNA is TGTGCCACCAGACAGGGCTCCTACAATGAGCAGTTCTTC.

This clone was recorded only once. This sequence joins TRBV6-5 and TRBJ1-6; 10 nucleotides match TRBD1. J lost 7 bases, V lost 6 bases, and 6 bases had no gene match. The CDR3 has 15 residues. The V gene's germline CDR1 is MNHEY and CDR2 SVGAGI. CDR3 coding DNA: TGTGCCAGCAGGGGGGGGACAGGGGAGAATTCACCCCTCCACTTT. It translates to CASRGGTGENSPLHF.

The V gene is TRBV6-5, the J gene TRBJ1-2, with 9 bases fitting TRBD1. Germline assignment: CDR1 MNHEY and CDR2 SVGAGI. The CDR3 sequence is 15 residues long. Losses at the gene ends were 1 base for V and 2 bases for J; bases not matched to a gene: 2. CDR3 in amino acids: CASSYWDRANYGYTF. The CDR3 bases are TGTGCCAGCAGTTACTGGGACAGGGCGAACTATGGCTACACCTTC.

This clone was observed a few times. The chain joins TRBV30 to TRBJ1-2; 12 bases are a match to TRBD1. CDR1 GTSNPN and CDR2 SVGIG come from the germline V gene (reference sequence). This CDR3 is 14 amino acids long. After removal of 6 bases from V and 6 bases from J, the junction contained 8 bases not matched to a gene. This chain's CDR3 is CACHIGTGGDGYTF. The CDR3 DNA reads TGTGCCTGCCATATCGGGACAGGGGGCGATGGCTACACCTTC.